A single sample gave rise to the 7 T cell receptor beta chains below, sequenced in a study of T cell responses to AZD1222 COVID-19 vaccine. Sequenced by immunoSEQ multiplex PCR; TCRdb stores in-frame clones only, minus some. The profile shows around 130,000 clones, over 85% of them singletons. Sequences were derived from peripheral blood, sampled on day 0 of AZD1222 vaccination. These receptors originate from an adult in good health.

This rearrangement joins TRBV7-3 to TRBJ1-5; no clear D gene. The length of the CDR3 is 13 residues. The germline V gene encodes CDR1 SGHTA and CDR2 FQGTGA. The germline V and J ends were trimmed by 6 bases and 6 bases, with 12 bases remaining between them. CDR3: CASRAAVGQPQHF. For the CDR3, the DNA is TGTGCCAGCAGGGCCGCCGTGGGTCAGCCCCAGCATTTT.

The gene calls are TRBV6-5 and TRBJ1-2; TRBD1 might be the D (5 bases). Germline loops: CDR1 MNHEY, CDR2 SVGAGI. This CDR3 contains 13 residues. Trimming stripped 1 base from V and 4 bases from J, with 7 bases between. CDR3 sequence reads: CASSYYRGYGYTF. The CDR3 coding sequence is TGTGCCAGCAGTTACTATAGGGGCTATGGCTACACCTTC.

In nucleotides, the CDR3 is TGTGCCAGCAGTGAAGAAAGGGGTAAGGGGTCACCCCTCCACTTT. Protein product: CASSEERGKGSPLHF. The chain is built from TRBV2 and TRBJ1-6, with a tentative D call TRBD1 (5 bases). Germline V gene data show CDR1 as SNHLY and CDR2 as FYNNEI. The CDR3 spans 15 residues. Trimming cost V 1 base and J 10 bases, with 14 bases left between them.

The V call is TRBV7-2, the J call TRBJ1-6; D is uncertain. The V end lost 3 bases, the J end lost 7 bases, and 1 base lay between the germline ends. This CDR3 is 11 amino acids long. CDR1 and CDR2 (germline): SGHTA, FQGNSA. CDR3 DNA: TGTGCCAGCAGCTTGAATTCACCCCTCCACTTT. Translated: CASSLNSPLHF.

J is TRBJ2-1 and V is TRBV18; 14 bases align to TRBD2. The germline V gene encodes CDR1 KGHSH and CDR2 LQKENI. CDR3 length: 21 amino acids. Losses at the gene ends were 3 bases for V and 3 bases for J; bases not matched to a gene: 16. The DNA of the CDR3 is TGTGCCAGCTCACCTACGGCGGGACTAGCGGGAGTAGGGTCAGGCTACAATGAGCAGTTCTTC. Its protein product is CASSPTAGLAGVGSGYNEQFF.

The genes are TRBV18 and TRBJ1-1; D gene unclear. CDR3 length: 15 amino acids. Germline V gene data show CDR1 as KGHSH and CDR2 as LQKENI. Deletions cut 6 bases from V and 2 bases from J, with 16 bases between. Here the CDR3 DNA reads TGTGCCAGCTCGAAACAATCCAGAGGTAACACTGAAGCTTTCTTT. Its protein is CASSKQSRGNTEAFF.

This clone was seen once. V and J are TRBV7-9 and TRBJ1-4; tentatively, D is TRBD1 (6 bases). CDR1 and CDR2 from the germline V gene are SEHNR and FQNEAQ (reference sequence). The CDR3 totals 16 residues. Trimming stripped 4 bases from V and 6 bases from J, with 18 bases between. The DNA of the CDR3 is TGTGCCAGCAGCTCCTTCGGGGGCTATCTTGATGAAAAACTGTTTTTT. Residues: CASSSFGGYLDEKLFF.